Each of the 22 T cell receptor beta chains below was sequenced from the same sample in a study of shared clonotypes between healthy human individuals. Libraries were prepared by immunoSEQ multiplex PCR; TCRdb keeps only in-frame clonotypes and omits some of them. The sample has around 2,000,000 clones, roughly 94% seen once; the top ten hold around 0.13%. The sequencing sample was made of naive CD4+ T cells sorted from blood. Regarding subset: CD45RA+ positively selected. All receptors derive from a man between 18 and 29 years old in good health.

The CDR3 loop is CASSFFRDNEQFF. CDR3 sequence (DNA): TGTGCCAGCAGCTTCTTCCGGGACAATGAGCAGTTCTTC. The chain combines TRBV7-2 with TRBJ2-1; D is unresolved. The CDR3 sequence is 13 residues long. V lost 3 bases, J lost 5 bases, and 8 bases lay in between. Looked up from germline, CDR1 is SGHTA and CDR2 is FQGNSA.

This sequence joins TRBV18 and TRBJ2-3, with D hard to call. The CDR3 loop spans 13 amino acids. Trimming took off 3 bases at V and 4 bases at J, with 8 bases between the two ends. Germline V gene data show CDR1 as KGHSH and CDR2 as LQKENI. This CDR3 is CASSPLWSDTQYF. In nucleotides, the CDR3 is TGTGCCAGCTCACCGCTGTGGTCAGATACGCAGTATTTT.

V gene TRBV9 combines with J gene TRBJ2-7; 7 bases map to TRBD1. V shed 3 bases, J shed 6 bases, and the junction held 6 bases outside the gene matches. Germline assignment: CDR1 SGDLS and CDR2 YYNGEE. This CDR3 spans 13 amino acids. The CDR3 bases are TGTGCCAGCAGCGGACAGGGTTTGAGCGAGCAGTACTTC. Its translation is CASSGQGLSEQYF.

The chain is built from TRBV25-1 and TRBJ1-6, with 8 bases aligning to TRBD1. The CDR3 has 14 amino acids. Germline V gene lookup returns CDR1 MGHDK and CDR2 SYGVNS. With V trimmed by 6 bases and J by 9 bases, 7 bases remained unmatched. Written as DNA, the CDR3 is TGTGCCAGCAGCGTGACAGGGGCTGTTTCACCCCTCCACTTT. Amino acids: CASSVTGAVSPLHF.

The chain carries TRBV6-1 and TRBJ2-5; 8 bases line up with TRBD2. Germline V gene lookup returns CDR1 MNHNS and CDR2 SASEGT. V lost 5 bases and J lost 4; bases outside the gene matches: 6. This CDR3 region has 14 residues. CDR3 in amino acids: CASSLSGRGETQYF. In DNA, the CDR3 is TGTGCCAGCAGTCTCAGCGGGAGAGGAGAGACCCAGTACTTC.

The table lists this clone with a count of one. Other DNA sequences within the sample encode an identical CDR3. The chain joins TRBV4-1 to TRBJ2-7; 10 nucleotides line up with TRBD1. This CDR3 comprises 16 residues. The germline V gene has CDR1 MGHRA and CDR2 YSYEKL. Trimming took 1 base from V and 1 from J; bases not matched to a gene: 4. CDR3 nucleotide sequence: TGCGCCAGCAGCCAAGGGACAGGGGGGGTTTCCTACGAGCAGTACTTC. Protein product: CASSQGTGGVSYEQYF.

This rearrangement joins TRBV27 to TRBJ2-7; D unresolved. The V end was cut by 4 bases, the J end by 0 bases, with 13 bases between. The CDR3 has 15 amino acids. The germline gives CDR1 MNHEY, CDR2 SMNVEV (reference sequence). The CDR3: CASSSYGSYSYEQYF. DNA for the CDR3: TGTGCCAGCAGTTCGTACGGATCCTACTCCTACGAGCAGTACTTC.

The rearrangement joins TRBV2 to TRBJ2-2; 7 bases agree with TRBD2. The germline CDR1 and CDR2 sequences are SNHLY and FYNNEI. The V segment lost 8 bases and the J segment 3 bases; nucleotides outside the gene matches: 15. The CDR3 loop spans 17 amino acids. This chain's CDR3 is CASEDSERGTYTGELFF. The CDR3 DNA is TGTGCCAGCGAGGATAGTGAGCGGGGAACGTACACCGGGGAGCTGTTTTTT.

The CDR3 nucleotides are TGTGCCAGCAGTAGACCGGGACAGGGGGCCTATGGCTACACCTTC. Translating it yields CASSRPGQGAYGYTF. This sequence joins TRBV28 and TRBJ1-2; 12 bases agree with TRBD1. Per the germline V gene, CDR1 is MDHEN and CDR2 is SYDVKM. The CDR3 runs to 15 residues. V gave up 5 bases and J gave up 4 bases; unmatched junction bases: 5.

V and J are TRBV7-8 and TRBJ2-7; perhaps D is TRBD1 or TRBD2 (5 bases each). With 0 bases removed from V and 6 bases from J, the gap between germline ends came to 15 bases. Germline CDR1 SGHVS, CDR2 FQNEAQ. The CDR3 spans 15 residues. CDR3 sequence reads: CASSLAPREPVEQYF. CDR3 sequence (DNA): TGTGCCAGCAGCTTAGCGCCCAGGGAGCCGGTCGAGCAGTACTTC.

The chain has TRBV10-3 and TRBJ2-3, with D unclear. Germline CDR1 ENHRY, CDR2 SYGVKD. The CDR3 is 13 amino acids. Trimming took off 11 bases at V and 0 bases at J, with 12 bases between the two ends. The CDR3 coding sequence is TGTGCCTATAGGAAGGCTAGCACAGATACGCAGTATTTT. Residues: CAYRKASTDTQYF.

The CDR3 bases are TGTGCCAGCTCACATTACCCCCCGCAGGGCCGGGCCTACGAGCAGTACTTC. Protein product: CASSHYPPQGRAYEQYF. J is TRBJ2-7 and V is TRBV18; the D gene is possibly TRBD1 (5 bases). The V gene's germline CDR1 is KGHSH and CDR2 LQKENI. The CDR3 sequence is 17 residues long. Trimming removed 4 bases at V and 2 bases at J, with 21 bases between.

The chain is built from TRBV6-6 and TRBJ1-5; D is uncertain. The V end was cut by 3 bases, the J end by 6 bases, with 9 bases between. There are 13 residues in the CDR3. Germline CDR1 is MNHNY and CDR2 is SVGAGI (reference sequence). The CDR3 DNA is TGTGCCAGCAGTTATCACAGCTCTCAGCCCCAGCATTTT. Translation: CASSYHSSQPQHF.

The chain has TRBV29-1 and TRBJ2-2; the D gene could be TRBD1 or TRBD2 (5 bases each). The CDR3 spans 13 residues. Per the germline V gene, CDR1 is SQVTM and CDR2 is ANQGSEA. Trimming removed 6 bases at V and 6 bases at J, with 14 bases between. The chain's CDR3 is CSVGRDRAGELFF. The CDR3 coding sequence is TGCAGCGTGGGCCGGGACCGGGCCGGGGAGCTGTTTTTT.

The chain uses TRBV6-1 and TRBJ2-5; TRBD2 matches 12 bases. The germline V gene has CDR1 MNHNS and CDR2 SASEGT. The CDR3 is 15 residues long. V lost 7 bases to trimming and J lost 2 bases; unmatched junction nucleotides: 5. For the CDR3, the DNA is TGTGCCAGCACTAGACTAGCGGGGGAGCAAGAGACCCAGTACTTC. It specifies CASTRLAGEQETQYF.

V usage is TRBV7-9 and J usage is TRBJ2-7; no clear D. V lost 5 bases, J lost 6 bases, and 14 bases lay in between. CDR1 is SEHNR and CDR2 is FQNEAQ in the germline V gene (reference sequence). The CDR3 is 13 residues long. In nucleotides, the CDR3 is TGTGCCAGCAGCCGTGGCATACTGGGCGAGCAGTACTTC. Translated, it gives CASSRGILGEQYF. The full variable domain, in which reference TRBV7-9 and TRBJ2-7 provide the parts outside the CDR3, is DTGVSQNPRHKITKRGQNVTFRCDPISEHNRLYWYRQTLGQGPEFLTYFQNEAQLEKSRLLSDRFSAERPKGSFSTLEIQRTEQGDSAMYLCASSRGILGEQYFGPGTRLTVT.

The V call is TRBV5-6, the J call TRBJ2-5; D is unresolved. Germline V lookup: CDR1 SGHDT, CDR2 YYEEEE. Trimming took 0 bases from V and 3 from J, leaving 12 bases between them. The CDR3 loop spans 15 amino acids. The CDR3 loop reads CASSLDRGWEETQYF. CDR3 bases: TGTGCCAGCAGCTTGGATAGAGGCTGGGAAGAGACCCAGTACTTC.

The chain recombines TRBV7-9 with TRBJ2-1, with 10 positions matching TRBD2. The CDR3 sequence is 11 residues long. The trim removed 8 bases at V and 8 bases at J, leaving 0 bases unmatched. Germline V CDR1 and CDR2: SEHNR, FQNEAQ (reference sequence). The CDR3 spells CASGTSDEQFF. CDR3 DNA: TGTGCCAGCGGGACTAGCGATGAGCAGTTCTTC.

This sequence joins TRBV5-4 and TRBJ2-5, with TRBD2 matching 10 bases. Germline V gene data show CDR1 as SGHNT and CDR2 as YYREEE (reference sequence). The CDR3 has 16 amino acids. Trimming took 2 bases from V and 5 from J; bases not matched to a gene: 9. CDR3 loop: CASSLQPSGSGETQYF. Here the CDR3 DNA reads TGTGCCAGCAGCTTACAACCTAGCGGGAGCGGGGAGACCCAGTACTTC.

This chain uses TRBV2 with TRBJ2-2; D unclear. The CDR3 sequence is 14 residues long. The ends were cut back, 6 bases at V and 4 bases at J, with 12 bases in the middle. CDR1 and CDR2 (germline): SNHLY, FYNNEI. The CDR3 DNA follows: TGTGCCAGCAGCACCCCAACTACCACCGGGGAGCTGTTTTTT. Translated: CASSTPTTTGELFF. Full variable domain (outside the CDR3, taken from reference TRBV2 and TRBJ2-2): EPEVTQTPSHQVTQMGQEVILRCVPISNHLYFYWYRQILGQKVEFLVSFYNNEISEKSEIFDDQFSVERPDGSNFTLKIRSTKLEDSAMYFCASSTPTTTGELFFGEGSRLTVL.

As regards this clone: This same CDR3 is encoded by further DNA sequences in the sample. The chain has TRBV18 and TRBJ2-7, with a weak D call TRBD1 (5 bases). Trimming shortened V by 0 bases and J by 3 bases, and 6 bases separated the two germline ends. The CDR3 is made up of 13 amino acids. Germline V gene data show CDR1 as KGHSH and CDR2 as LQKENI. This chain's CDR3 is CASSPPGVYEQYF. The CDR3 nucleotides are TGTGCCAGCTCACCACCAGGGGTCTACGAGCAGTACTTC. The whole variable domain, filled in from reference TRBV18 and TRBJ2-7, reads NAGVMQNPRHLVRRRGQEARLRCSPMKGHSHVYWYRQLPEEGLKFMVYLQKENIIDESGMPKERFSAEFPKEGPSILRIQQVVRGDSAAYFCASSPPGVYEQYFGPGTRLTVT.

The chain couples TRBV7-2 to TRBJ2-7; D tentatively fits TRBD1 or TRBD2 (5 bases each). The CDR3 is made up of 15 amino acids. Trimming left V 5 bases short and J 2 bases short, with 16 bases between. Germline-derived CDR1 and CDR2 are SGHTA and FQGNSA. CDR3 bases: TGTGCCAGCAGCCTAAGGGACCTTCTGGCCTACGAGCAGTACTTC. Amino acids: CASSLRDLLAYEQYF.